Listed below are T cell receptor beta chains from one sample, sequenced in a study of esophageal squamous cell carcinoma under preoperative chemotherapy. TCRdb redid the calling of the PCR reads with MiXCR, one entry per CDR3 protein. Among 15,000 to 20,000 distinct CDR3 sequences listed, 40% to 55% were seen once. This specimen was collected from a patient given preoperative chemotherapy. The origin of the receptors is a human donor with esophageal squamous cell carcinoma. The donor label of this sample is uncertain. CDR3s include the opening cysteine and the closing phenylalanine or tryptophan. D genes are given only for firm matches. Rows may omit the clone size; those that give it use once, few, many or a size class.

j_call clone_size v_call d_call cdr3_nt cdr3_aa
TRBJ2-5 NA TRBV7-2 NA TGTGCCAGCAGGGACCCGGGAGTGGGGGGACTCCAAGAGACCCAGTACTTC CASRDPGVGGLQETQYF
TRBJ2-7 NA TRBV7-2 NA TGTGCCAGCGGGGCACGCGGGGGCGGTGACCCAGATACGCAGTACTTC CASGARGGGDPDTQYF
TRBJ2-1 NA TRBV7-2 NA TGTGCCAGCAGCTTAACAACGGGCGCGCAGTTCTTC CASSLTTGAQFF
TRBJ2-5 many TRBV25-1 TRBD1 TGTGCCAGCAGTACCGGGACAGGGGGCGCGGGGGAGACCCAGTACTTC CASSTGTGGAGETQYF
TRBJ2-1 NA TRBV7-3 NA TGTGCCAGCAGCTTAACGTCCGATGAGCAGTTCTTC CASSLTSDEQFF
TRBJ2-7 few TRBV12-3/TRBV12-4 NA TGTGCCAGCAGTGTGGGGGGTGTCGAGCAGTACTTC CASSVGGVEQYF
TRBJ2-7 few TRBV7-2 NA TGTGCCAGGGGGTTGGGGGCCAAAGATACGCAGTACTTC CARGLGAKDTQYF
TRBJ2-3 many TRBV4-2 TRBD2 TGTGCCAGCAGCCAAGACATAGCGGGAGCCCCAGATACGCAGTATTTT CASSQDIAGAPDTQYF
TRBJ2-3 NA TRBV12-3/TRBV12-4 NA TGTGCCAGCACCAAGGGCTTTTCCACAGATACGCAGTATTTT CASTKGFSTDTQYF
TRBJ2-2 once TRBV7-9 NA TGTGCCAGCAGCGCCAGGGGCTATGGCGGGGAGCTGTTTTTT CASSARGYGGELFF
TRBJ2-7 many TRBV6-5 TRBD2 TGTGCCAGCAGAGCTTCAGGCGGGAGCTCCTACGAGCAGTACTTC CASRASGGSSYEQYF
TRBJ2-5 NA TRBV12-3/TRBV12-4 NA TGTGCGGGCAGTGGGGGAGGCGGGGAAGAGACGCAGTACTTC CAGSGGGGEETQYF
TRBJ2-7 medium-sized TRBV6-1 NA TGTGCCAGCAGTGAGTACGGGAACGAGCAGTACTTC CASSEYGNEQYF
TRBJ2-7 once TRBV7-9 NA TGTGCCAGCAGCGCCCGGGACTTATACGAGCAGTACTTC CASSARDLYEQYF
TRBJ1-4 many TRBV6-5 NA TGTGCCAGCAGTTACTACCCTCGGACGGTAAATGAAAAACTGTTTTTT CASSYYPRTVNEKLFF
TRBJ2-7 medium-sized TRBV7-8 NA TGTGCCAGCAGCTCCGGACAGACCTACGAGCAGTACTTC CASSSGQTYEQYF
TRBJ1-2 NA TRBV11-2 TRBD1 TGTGCCAGCAGCCCCGGACAGGGCAGGACTCTCTATGGCTACACCTTC CASSPGQGRTLYGYTF
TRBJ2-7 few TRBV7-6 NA TGTGCCAGCAGCTTAGCCTGGGGGTACGAGCAGTACTTC CASSLAWGYEQYF
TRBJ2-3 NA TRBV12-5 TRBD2 TGTGCTAGTGGTTTGGTACGAATTGGGGGGGGATCCGGCACCGATACGCAGTATTTT CASGLVRIGGGSGTDTQYF
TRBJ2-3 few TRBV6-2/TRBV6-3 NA TGTGCCAGCAGGGTCGGAGCGAGAGAAGGAGATACGCAGTATTTT CASRVGAREGDTQYF
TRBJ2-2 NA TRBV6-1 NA TGTGCCAGCAGCTTTTTTTGGACAGCAAGCCGGGAGCTGTTTTTT CASSFFWTASRELFF
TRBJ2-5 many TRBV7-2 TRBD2 TGTGCCAGCAGCTTAGGCCCTAGCGGGGTGGGGCAAGAGACCCAGTACTTC CASSLGPSGVGQETQYF
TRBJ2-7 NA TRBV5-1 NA TGCGCCAGCAGCTTGGAGTCTTCCTCTCGCCTCTACGAGCAGTACTTC CASSLESSSRLYEQYF
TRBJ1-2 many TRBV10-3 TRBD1 TGTGCCATCAGTGTAGACGGGACAGGGGCGGATGGCTACACCTTC CAISVDGTGADGYTF
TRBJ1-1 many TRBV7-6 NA TGTGCCAGCAGCTTAGTTTTCACTGAAGCTTTCTTT CASSLVFTEAFF
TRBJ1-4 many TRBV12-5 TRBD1 TGTGCTAGTGGTTTGGGCGGACAGGGGGGGTGGGGTGCAACTAATGAAAAACTGTTTTTT CASGLGGQGGWGATNEKLFF
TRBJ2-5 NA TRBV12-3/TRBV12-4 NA TGTGCCAGCAGCCTCATAGATACGCAGTATTTC CASSLIDTQYF
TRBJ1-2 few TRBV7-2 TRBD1 TGTGCCAGCAGCTTCGACGGACAGGGCTATGGCTACACCTTC CASSFDGQGYGYTF
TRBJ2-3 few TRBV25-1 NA TGTGCCAGCAGTATGAGTGGGGGCGCGCAGTATTTT CASSMSGGAQYF
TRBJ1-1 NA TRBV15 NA TGTGCCACCAGCTCCCACGGGGAAAACACTGAAGCTTTCTTT CATSSHGENTEAFF
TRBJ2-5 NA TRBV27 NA TGTGCCAGCACCCTCGGTGAGACCCAGTACTTC CASTLGETQYF
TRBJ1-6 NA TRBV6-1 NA TGTGCCAGCAGTCGGGGCTCCGGGAATTCACCCCTCCACTTT CASSRGSGNSPLHF
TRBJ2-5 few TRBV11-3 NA TGTGCCAGCAGCCCCCCCGGGGCGGGAGAGACCCAGTACTTC CASSPPGAGETQYF
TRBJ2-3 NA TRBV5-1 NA TGCGCCAGCAGCCCTCGGCTTAGCACAGATACGCAGTATTTT CASSPRLSTDTQYF
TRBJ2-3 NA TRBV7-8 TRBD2 TGTGCCAGCACAGGGGGACTAGCGGGAGCCGCCGCGGAGACGTCTGCCACAGATACGCAGTATTTT CASTGGLAGAAAETSATDTQYF
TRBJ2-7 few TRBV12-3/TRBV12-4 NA TGTGCCAGCAGTTTAGGTGGCAGGGGTGGAATCTACGAGCAGTACTTC CASSLGGRGGIYEQYF
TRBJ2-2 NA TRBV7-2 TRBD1 TGTGCCAGCAGCTCCCTTGCAGGGGGAATTGGCGGGGAGCTGTTTTTT CASSSLAGGIGGELFF
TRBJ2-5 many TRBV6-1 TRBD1 TGTGCCAGCAGTAGGACCGGGACAGGGGTCGAGACCCAGTACTTC CASSRTGTGVETQYF
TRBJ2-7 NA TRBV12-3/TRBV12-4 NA TGTGCCAGCAGTTACTCTCGCGGAGTTTCCTACGAGCAGTACTTC CASSYSRGVSYEQYF
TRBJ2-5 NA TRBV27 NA TGTGCCAGCGGTTCTCGCGGGGACCGTGACAAAGAGACCCAGTACTTC CASGSRGDRDKETQYF
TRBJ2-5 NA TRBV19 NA TGTGCCAGTAGTATAAATTTCGGCCCGGAGACCCAGTACTTC CASSINFGPETQYF
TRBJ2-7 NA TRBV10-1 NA TGCGGCAGCAGCGCGGGGACGGGAGCCAAAGATACGCAGTACTTC CGSSAGTGAKDTQYF
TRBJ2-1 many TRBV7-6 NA TGTGCCAGCAGCTTGGTCTCTCATCAGCGTCTAACCTCCTACAATGAGCAGTTCTTC CASSLVSHQRLTSYNEQFF
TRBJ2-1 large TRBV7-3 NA TGTGCCAGCAGCGATACCGGGACCCTATACAATGAGCAGTTCTTC CASSDTGTLYNEQFF
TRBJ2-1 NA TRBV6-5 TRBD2 TGTGCCAGCAGTTACAGTGGTCTAGCGGGAGGGGGGGAGCAGTTCTTC CASSYSGLAGGGEQFF